A selection of T cell receptor beta chains follows, all from one sample in a study of blood T cell repertoires in COVID-19. The data were produced by immunoSEQ multiplex PCR, yet TCRdb's version contains in-frame clones alone and is incomplete. The table lists hundreds of thousands of clones, around 89% of them singletons, with about 1% in the top ten. The sequenced sample was peripheral blood. Source of these receptors: a woman between 35 and 50 years old with COVID-19, enrolled during active disease. CDR3s include the opening cysteine and the closing phenylalanine or tryptophan. The D gene is left open where the match is weak.

V gene	D gene	J gene	CDR3 DNA	CDR3 protein
TRBV9	-	TRBJ2-2	TGTGCCAGCAGCGTAGGCGGGCGGAACACCGGGGAGCTGTTTTTT	CASSVGGRNTGELFF
TRBV5-4	-	TRBJ1-1	TGTGCCAGCAGCAATGACAGGAACACTGAAGCTTTCTTT	CASSNDRNTEAFF
TRBV4-3	TRBD2	TRBJ2-2	TGCGCCAGCAGCCAAGGAGTGGGGGGGACCGGGGAGCTGTTTTTT	CASSQGVGGTGELFF
TRBV3-1/TRBV3-2	-	TRBJ1-1	TGTGCCAGCAGCCCCTGGGGAGACACTGAAGCTTTCTTT	CASSPWGDTEAFF
TRBV5-4	TRBD1	TRBJ1-4	TGTGCCAGCAGTACCGGGACAGAATATGAAAAACTGTTTTTT	CASSTGTEYEKLFF
TRBV28	-	TRBJ2-1	TGTGCCAGCAGTTCAAGCGCGCTGCCCTCCTACAATGAGCAGTTCTTC	CASSSSALPSYNEQFF
TRBV10-3	-	TRBJ2-2	TGTGCCATCAGTGAGCACATCGCTAACACCGGGGAGCTGTTTTTT	CAISEHIANTGELFF
TRBV3-1/TRBV3-2	-	TRBJ2-7	TGTGCCAGGAGGAAAGACAGTCCACCGAAGAGCTACGAGCAGTACTTC	CARRKDSPPKSYEQYF
TRBV18	TRBD1	TRBJ2-7	TGTGCCAGCTCGGCACAGGGGGCGCTGAACGAGCAGTACTTC	CASSAQGALNEQYF
TRBV7-6	TRBD2	TRBJ2-4	TGTGCCAGCAGCTCTTCCCCAGGGAGGGCAAACATTCAGTACTTC	CASSSSPGRANIQYF